This T cell receptor beta chain was captured in a study of beta chain features in type 1 diabetes. Study-level findings and limits: More deletions and fewer insertions at VDJ junctions were seen in type 1 diabetes patients. Sequencing the cDNA could make cells with high TCR expression show up more than they should. The study found moderately but significantly shorter TCRB CDR3s in all four CD4+ subsets of Type 1 diabetes patients.

As every portion of the isolated RNA was reverse transcribed, the sequencing read expressed TCRB transcripts. TCRdb's copy holds only in-frame clones and misses some; the assay was immunoSEQ multiplex PCR. Among around 400,000 clones, roughly 16% were seen once, and the ten largest hold 0.019%. V was clipped by 0 bases and J by 1 base, with 13 bases between them. The length of the CDR3 is 16 residues. In germline, CDR1 is LNHNV, CDR2 YYDKDF (reference sequence). About this clone itself: Antigen: not known.

Source material: naive CD4+ T cells from blood. The TCR was taken from a woman in her late teens or twenties in good health. J is TRBJ2-7 and V is TRBV15; weak D call: TRBD2 (5 bases). CDR3: CATSRDLAGGSYEQYF. CDR3 nucleotides: TGTGCCACCAGCAGAGATCTTGCGGGCGGTTCCTACGAGCAGTACTTC.